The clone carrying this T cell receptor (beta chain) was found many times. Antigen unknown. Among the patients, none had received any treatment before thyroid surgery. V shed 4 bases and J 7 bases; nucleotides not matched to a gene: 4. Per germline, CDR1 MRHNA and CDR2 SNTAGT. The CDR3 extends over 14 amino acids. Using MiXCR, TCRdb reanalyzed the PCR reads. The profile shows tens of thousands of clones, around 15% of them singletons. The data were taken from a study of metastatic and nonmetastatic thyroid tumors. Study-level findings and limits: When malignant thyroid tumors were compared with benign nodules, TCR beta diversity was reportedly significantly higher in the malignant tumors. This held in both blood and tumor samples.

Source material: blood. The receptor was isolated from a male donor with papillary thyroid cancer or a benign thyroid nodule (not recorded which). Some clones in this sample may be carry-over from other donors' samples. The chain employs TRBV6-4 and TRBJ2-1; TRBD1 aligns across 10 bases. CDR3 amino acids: CASSADRGLNEQFF. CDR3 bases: TGTGCCAGCAGTGCAGACAGGGGGCTAAATGAGCAGTTCTTC.